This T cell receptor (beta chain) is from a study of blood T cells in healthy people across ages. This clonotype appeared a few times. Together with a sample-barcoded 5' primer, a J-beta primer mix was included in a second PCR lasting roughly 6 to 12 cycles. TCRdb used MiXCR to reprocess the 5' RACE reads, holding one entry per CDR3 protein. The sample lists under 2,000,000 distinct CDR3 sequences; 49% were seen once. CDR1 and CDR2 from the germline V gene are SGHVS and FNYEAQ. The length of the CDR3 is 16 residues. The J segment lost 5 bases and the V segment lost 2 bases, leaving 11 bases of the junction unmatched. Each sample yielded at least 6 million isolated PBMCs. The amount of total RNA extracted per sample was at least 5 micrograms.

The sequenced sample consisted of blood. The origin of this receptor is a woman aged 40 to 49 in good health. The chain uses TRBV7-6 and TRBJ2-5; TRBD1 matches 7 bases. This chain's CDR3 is CASSLSPTGTGETQYF. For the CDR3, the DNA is TGTGCCAGCAGCTTATCCCCGACAGGGACGGGGGAGACCCAGTACTTC.